This TCR beta chain was sequenced during a study of PD-1 blockade in mismatch repair-deficient tumors. V was clipped by 6 bases and J by 9 bases, with 15 bases between them. CDR3 length: 13 residues. Per germline, CDR1 MNHEY and CDR2 SVGAGI. Sequencing used immunoSEQ multiplex PCR; TCRdb keeps in-frame clones, though not all of them. The sample holds tens of thousands of clones; 70% to 85% are singletons and the top ten take 4.5% to 7%. TCR sequencing covered a few patients who responded to pembrolizumab. The sample in question was peripheral blood, obtained 2 weeks after starting pembrolizumab. This TCR came from an adult with mismatch repair-deficient cancer. The chain is built from TRBV6-5 and TRBJ2-1, with D possibly called TRBD1 or TRBD2 (5 bases each). CDR3 DNA: TGTGCCAGCAGGGGGGATACGCCGGGTGAGCAGTTCTTC. The encoded protein is CASRGDTPGEQFF.